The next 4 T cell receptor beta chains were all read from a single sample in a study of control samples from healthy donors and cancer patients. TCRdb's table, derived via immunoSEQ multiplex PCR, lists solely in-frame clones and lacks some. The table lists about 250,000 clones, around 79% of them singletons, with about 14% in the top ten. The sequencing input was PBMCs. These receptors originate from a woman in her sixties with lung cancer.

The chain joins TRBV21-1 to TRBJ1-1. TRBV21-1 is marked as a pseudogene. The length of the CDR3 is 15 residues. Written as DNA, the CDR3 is TGTGCCAGCAGAAGAGTGAGAGGGGATGGCACTGAAGCTTTCTTT. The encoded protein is CASRRVRGDGTEAFF.

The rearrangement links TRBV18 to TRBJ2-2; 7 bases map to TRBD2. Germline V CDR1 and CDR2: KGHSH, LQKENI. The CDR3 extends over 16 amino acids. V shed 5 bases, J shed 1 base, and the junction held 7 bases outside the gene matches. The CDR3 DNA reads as TGTGCCAGCTCAGAAACAGCGGGGTGGAACACCGGGGAGCTGTTTTTT. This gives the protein CASSETAGWNTGELFF.

The CDR3 DNA reads as TGTGCCAGCAGCCAATATGTGGGGACAGACCAAGAGACCCAGTACTTC. Translating gives CASSQYVGTDQETQYF. V usage is TRBV3-1 (or the pseudogene TRBV3-2) and J usage is TRBJ2-5; TRBD1 agrees at 7 bases. Per the germline V gene, CDR1 is LGHDT and CDR2 is YNNKEL (reference sequence). The CDR3 has 16 amino acids. V lost 2 bases and J lost 0; bases outside the gene matches: 6.

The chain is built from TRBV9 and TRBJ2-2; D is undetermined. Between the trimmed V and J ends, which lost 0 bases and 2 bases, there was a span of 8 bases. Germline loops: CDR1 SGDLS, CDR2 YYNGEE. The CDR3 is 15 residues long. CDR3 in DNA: TGTGCCAGCAGCGTAGGCCAGCGTAACACCGGGGAGCTGTTTTTT. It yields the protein CASSVGQRNTGELFF.